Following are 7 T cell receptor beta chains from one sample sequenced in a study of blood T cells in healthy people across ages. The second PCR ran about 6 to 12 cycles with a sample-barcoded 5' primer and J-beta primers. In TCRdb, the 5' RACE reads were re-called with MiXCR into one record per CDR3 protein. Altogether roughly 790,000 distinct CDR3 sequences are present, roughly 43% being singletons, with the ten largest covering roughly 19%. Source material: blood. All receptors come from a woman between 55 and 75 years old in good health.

The CDR3 sequence: CASSYRGITNEKLFF. DNA of the CDR3: TGTGCCAGCAGTTACCGGGGGATTACTAATGAAAAACTGTTTTTT. This chain connects TRBV6-2 or TRBV6-3 to TRBJ1-4; D possibly corresponds to TRBD1 (5 bases). The CDR3 is made up of 15 amino acids. Germline V CDR1 and CDR2: MNHEY, SVGEGT. Trimming took 2 bases from V and 2 from J, leaving 9 bases between them.

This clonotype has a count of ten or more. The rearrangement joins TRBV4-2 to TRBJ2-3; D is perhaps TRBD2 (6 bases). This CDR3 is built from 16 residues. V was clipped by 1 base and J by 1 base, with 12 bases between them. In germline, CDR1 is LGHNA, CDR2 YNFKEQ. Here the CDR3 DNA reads TGTGCCAGCAGCCAAGGTAGCGGTGCTGGCACAGATACGCAGTATTTT. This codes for CASSQGSGAGTDTQYF.

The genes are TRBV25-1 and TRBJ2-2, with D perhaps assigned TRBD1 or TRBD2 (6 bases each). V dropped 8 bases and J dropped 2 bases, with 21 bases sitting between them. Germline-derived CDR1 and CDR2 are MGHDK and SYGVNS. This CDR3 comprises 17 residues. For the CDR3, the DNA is TGTGCCAGCTCTCGTAGGCCGCGGGACAAAAACACCGGGGAGCTGTTTTTT. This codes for CASSRRPRDKNTGELFF.

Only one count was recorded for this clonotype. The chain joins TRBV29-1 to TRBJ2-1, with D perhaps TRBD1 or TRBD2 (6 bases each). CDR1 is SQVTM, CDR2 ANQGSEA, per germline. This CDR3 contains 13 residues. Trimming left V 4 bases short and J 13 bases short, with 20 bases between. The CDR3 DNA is TGCAGCGTTGCAGTCGGGGGCACGGAGACCCAGTTCTTC. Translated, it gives CSVAVGGTETQFF.

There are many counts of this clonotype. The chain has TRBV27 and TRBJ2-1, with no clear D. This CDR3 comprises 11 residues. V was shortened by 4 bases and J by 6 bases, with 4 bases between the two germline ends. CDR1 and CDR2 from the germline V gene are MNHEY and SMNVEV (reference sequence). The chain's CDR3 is CASSWSNEQFF. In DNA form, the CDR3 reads TGTGCCAGCAGTTGGAGCAATGAGCAGTTCTTC.

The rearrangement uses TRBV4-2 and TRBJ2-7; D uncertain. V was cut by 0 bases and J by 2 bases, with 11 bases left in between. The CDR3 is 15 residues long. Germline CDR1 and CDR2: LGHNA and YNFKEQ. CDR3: CASSQDGLGTYEQYF. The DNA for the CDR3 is TGTGCCAGCAGCCAAGATGGTCTGGGTACCTACGAGCAGTACTTC.

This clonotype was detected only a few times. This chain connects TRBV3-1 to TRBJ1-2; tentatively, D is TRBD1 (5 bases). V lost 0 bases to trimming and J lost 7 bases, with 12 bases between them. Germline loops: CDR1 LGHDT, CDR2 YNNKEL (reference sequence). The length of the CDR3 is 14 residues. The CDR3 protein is CASSQDRGARGYTF. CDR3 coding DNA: TGTGCCAGCAGCCAAGATCGCGGGGCCCGTGGCTACACCTTC.